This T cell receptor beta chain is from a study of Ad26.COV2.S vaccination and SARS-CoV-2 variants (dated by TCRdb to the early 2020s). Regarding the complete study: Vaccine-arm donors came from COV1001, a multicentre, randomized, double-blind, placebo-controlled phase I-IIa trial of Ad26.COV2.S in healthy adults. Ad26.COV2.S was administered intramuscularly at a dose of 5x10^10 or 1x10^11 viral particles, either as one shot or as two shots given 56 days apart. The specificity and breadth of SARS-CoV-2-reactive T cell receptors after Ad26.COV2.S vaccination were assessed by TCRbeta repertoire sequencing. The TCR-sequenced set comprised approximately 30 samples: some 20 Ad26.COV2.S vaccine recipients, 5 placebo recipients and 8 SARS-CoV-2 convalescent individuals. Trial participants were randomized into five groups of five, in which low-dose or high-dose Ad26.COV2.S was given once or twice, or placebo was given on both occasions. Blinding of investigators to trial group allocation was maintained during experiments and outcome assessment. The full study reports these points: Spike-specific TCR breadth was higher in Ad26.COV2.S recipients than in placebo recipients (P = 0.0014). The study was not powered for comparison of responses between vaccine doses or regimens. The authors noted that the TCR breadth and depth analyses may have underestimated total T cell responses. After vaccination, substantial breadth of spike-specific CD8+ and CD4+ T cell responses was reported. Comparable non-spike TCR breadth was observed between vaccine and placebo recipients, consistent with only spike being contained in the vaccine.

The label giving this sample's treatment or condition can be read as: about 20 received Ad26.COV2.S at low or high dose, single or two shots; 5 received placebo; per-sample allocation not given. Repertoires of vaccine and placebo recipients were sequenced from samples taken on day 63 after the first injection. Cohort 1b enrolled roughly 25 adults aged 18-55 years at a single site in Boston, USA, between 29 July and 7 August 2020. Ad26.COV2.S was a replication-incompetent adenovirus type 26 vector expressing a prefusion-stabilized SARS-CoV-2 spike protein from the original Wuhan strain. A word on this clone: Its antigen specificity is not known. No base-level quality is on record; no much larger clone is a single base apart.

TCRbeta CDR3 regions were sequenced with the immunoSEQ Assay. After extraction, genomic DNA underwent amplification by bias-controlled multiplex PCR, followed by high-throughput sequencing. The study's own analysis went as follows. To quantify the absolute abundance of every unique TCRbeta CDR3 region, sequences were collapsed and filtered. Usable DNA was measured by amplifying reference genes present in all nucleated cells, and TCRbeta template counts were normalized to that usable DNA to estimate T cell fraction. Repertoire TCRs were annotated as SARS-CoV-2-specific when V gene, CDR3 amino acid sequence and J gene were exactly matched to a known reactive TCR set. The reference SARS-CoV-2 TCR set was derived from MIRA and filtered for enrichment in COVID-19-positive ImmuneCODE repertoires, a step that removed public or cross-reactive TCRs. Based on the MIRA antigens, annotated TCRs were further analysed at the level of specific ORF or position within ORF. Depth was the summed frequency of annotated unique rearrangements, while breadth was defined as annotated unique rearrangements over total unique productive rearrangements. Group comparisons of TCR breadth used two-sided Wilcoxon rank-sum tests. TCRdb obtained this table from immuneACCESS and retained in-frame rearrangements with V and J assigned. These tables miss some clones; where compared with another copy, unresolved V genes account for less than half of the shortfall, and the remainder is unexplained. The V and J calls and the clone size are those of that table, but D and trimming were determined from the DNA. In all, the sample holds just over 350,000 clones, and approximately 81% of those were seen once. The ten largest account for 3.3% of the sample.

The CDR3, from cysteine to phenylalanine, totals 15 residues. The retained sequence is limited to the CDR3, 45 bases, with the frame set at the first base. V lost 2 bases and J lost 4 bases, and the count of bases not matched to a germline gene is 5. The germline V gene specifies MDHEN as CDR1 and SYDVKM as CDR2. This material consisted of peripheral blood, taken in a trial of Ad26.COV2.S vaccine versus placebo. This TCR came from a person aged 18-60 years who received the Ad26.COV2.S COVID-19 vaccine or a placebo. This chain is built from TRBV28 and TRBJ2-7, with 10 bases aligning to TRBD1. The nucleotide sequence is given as TGTGCCAGCAGTTTACCGGGACAGGGGTTATACGAGCAGTACTTC. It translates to CASSLPGQGLYEQYF.